The rows below give T cell receptor beta chains drawn from one sample of a study of T cells in localized non-small cell lung cancer. The assay was immunoSEQ multiplex PCR, and TCRdb's table has in-frame clones only and misses some. Of about 34,000 clones listed, 88% were seen once; the top ten hold around 4%. The sample here was peripheral blood, taken before any cancer treatment. These receptors were obtained from a woman aged 40 to 75 with stage I lung adenocarcinoma. Each CDR3 is given with its conserved first and last residue.

j_gene | v_gene | CDR3aa
TRBJ1-3 | TRBV5-6 | CASSDTGVYGNTIYF
TRBJ1-1 | TRBV4-3 | CASSQDTGPGTEAFF
TRBJ2-1 | TRBV27 | CASSPNTYNEQFF
TRBJ2-6 | TRBV18 | CASSPLPLTSSHSGANVLTF
TRBJ1-2 | TRBV27 | CASSLSGLRPIYGYTF
TRBJ2-4 | TRBV27 | CASSPFAKNIQYF
TRBJ1-2 | TRBV5-6 | CASTAYNRGLGGYTF
TRBJ1-2 | TRBV4-1 | CASSQALWSVQTSYGYTF
TRBJ2-3 | TRBV27 | CASTLSGDRRGTDTQYF
TRBJ2-1 | TRBV7-2 | CASSQRGVYNEQFF
TRBJ2-7 | TRBV4-3 | CASSQDRGLSSYEQYF
TRBJ1-2 | TRBV27 | CASSFRDRDSDGYTF
TRBJ1-1 | TRBV7-8 | CASSLYGEKGTEAFF
TRBJ1-1 | TRBV7-2 | CASSRQGSTEAFF
TRBJ2-7 | TRBV30 | CAWSGGADKQYF
TRBJ2-3 | TRBV27 | CASSLAGGLGTDTQYF
TRBJ1-3 | TRBV7-3 | CASSPLGRRNTIYF
TRBJ1-2 | TRBV10-2 | CASSDSDSAGAGYTF
TRBJ1-6 | TRBV6-1 | CASSVVLRGTGSPLHF
TRBJ2-5 | TRBV15 | CATSRETGAQYF
TRBJ1-6 | TRBV5-4 | CASSLFEGLYNSPLHF
TRBJ2-3 | TRBV7-6 | CASSLSGGPDTQYF
TRBJ1-2 | TRBV6-4 | CAGTERDRLGVWGYTF
TRBJ2-7 | TRBV7-2 | CASSLTFTGYEQYF
TRBJ2-3 | TRBV5-4 | CASSTGGQGTSTQYF
TRBJ2-7 | TRBV2 | CASSSVQDSPRF
TRBJ2-5 | TRBV7-2 | CASSSGGRDRGLDGAQYF
TRBJ2-1 | TRBV19 | CASSITGQGSYNEQFF
TRBJ2-7 | TRBV4-3 | CASSHSSDGFPYEQYF
TRBJ2-3 | TRBV10-1 | CASSEGGIRADTQYF
TRBJ2-1 | TRBV6-6 | CASSWGGLDEQFF
TRBJ2-5 | TRBV30 | CAWNSGAHQETQYF
TRBJ2-7 | TRBV6-1 | CASSEWLDYEQYF
TRBJ1-5 | TRBV5-6 | CASSRGDRNQPQHF
TRBJ2-7 | TRBV9 | CASSSSGGYEQYF
TRBJ1-1 | TRBV7-2 | CASSLGQPFRAFF
TRBJ1-3 | TRBV6-5 | CASSRTGGGNTIYF
TRBJ2-2 | TRBV9 | CASTAGGSGELFF
TRBJ2-1 | TRBV9 | CASSRGGNNEQFF
TRBJ2-2 | TRBV15 | CATSTVGENTGELFF
TRBJ2-7 | TRBV6-1 | CASSEAFVGDEQYF
TRBJ2-7 | TRBV11-2 | CASSLVGGPYEQYF
TRBJ1-2 | TRBV9 | CASSAPTGTTLF
TRBJ1-6 | TRBV6-1 | CASSEVGGSSYNSPLHF
TRBJ2-3 | TRBV19 | CACKGRGLGDTQYF
TRBJ2-6 | TRBV19 | CASSWTGTGANVLTF
TRBJ2-7 | TRBV27 | CASSFGTSYEQYF
TRBJ1-4 | TRBV11-2 | CASSSFIRDRDEKLFF
TRBJ1-5 | TRBV15 | CATSGGVSNQPQHF
TRBJ1-1 | TRBV5-4 | CASSPRQGLMAEAFF
TRBJ1-1 | TRBV4-3 | CASSQDALYSGGLQTEAFF
TRBJ2-1 | TRBV15 | CATSRDFDEQFF
TRBJ2-1 | TRBV9 | CASSVTVSSYNEQFF
TRBJ1-1 | TRBV2 | CASSGNREAFF